These 2 T cell receptor beta chains were sequenced from one sample in a study of T cell repertoires in cytomegalovirus infection. Via MiXCR, TCRdb re-called the reads, giving one row per CDR3 protein. This table holds almost 300,000 distinct CDR3 sequences, about a tenth found once. Sequencing input: PBMCs. The receptors originated from a human donor in good health (CMV status not recorded). Some clones in this sample may be carry-over from other donors' samples.

This clonotype has ten or more counts. This sequence joins TRBV12-3 or TRBV12-4 and TRBJ1-6; 8 bases agree with TRBD1. J gave up 5 bases and V 7 bases, and 4 bases lay outside the gene matches. CDR3 length: 14 amino acids. CDR3 residues: CASTGTGDNSPLHF. CDR3 DNA: TGTGCCAGCACAGGGACAGGAGATAATTCACCCCTCCACTTT.

This clonotype was found a few times. The chain joins TRBV24-1 to TRBJ1-2; TRBD1 matches 8 bases. Trimming took 5 bases from V and 4 from J; bases not matched to a gene: 8. This CDR3 has 15 residues. Germline lookup yields CDR1 KGHDR and CDR2 SFDVKD. CDR3 loop: CATSGGQGESYGYTF. As DNA, the CDR3 is TGTGCCACCAGTGGCGGACAGGGCGAGAGCTATGGCTACACCTTC.